This T cell receptor (beta chain) was obtained from a study of response to subunit inactivated influenza vaccine. Study-wide points: New T cells are recruited in small numbers by each seasonal influenza vaccination, according to the authors' suggestion.

This clonotype was recorded a few times. Its cognate antigen is unknown. TCRdb recomputed calls from the RT-PCR reads with MiXCR, one row per CDR3 protein. Among 700,000 to 800,000 distinct CDR3 sequences, roughly 20% were seen once, and the ten largest hold roughly a tenth. Source: PBMCs from blood, taken roughly 5 days after vaccination. This TCR came from a man between 50 and 59 years old who received an inactivated influenza vaccine.

CDR3 in DNA: TGTGCCTGGACCGGAGCAGGGGTCCTAAATGAAAAACTGTTTTTT. This encodes CAWTGAGVLNEKLFF. The rearrangement joins TRBV30 to TRBJ1-4; a weak D match, TRBD1 (6 bases). V lost 4 bases, J lost 5 bases, and 17 bases lay in between. This CDR3 comprises 15 residues. CDR1 is GTSNPN, CDR2 SVGIG, per germline (reference sequence).